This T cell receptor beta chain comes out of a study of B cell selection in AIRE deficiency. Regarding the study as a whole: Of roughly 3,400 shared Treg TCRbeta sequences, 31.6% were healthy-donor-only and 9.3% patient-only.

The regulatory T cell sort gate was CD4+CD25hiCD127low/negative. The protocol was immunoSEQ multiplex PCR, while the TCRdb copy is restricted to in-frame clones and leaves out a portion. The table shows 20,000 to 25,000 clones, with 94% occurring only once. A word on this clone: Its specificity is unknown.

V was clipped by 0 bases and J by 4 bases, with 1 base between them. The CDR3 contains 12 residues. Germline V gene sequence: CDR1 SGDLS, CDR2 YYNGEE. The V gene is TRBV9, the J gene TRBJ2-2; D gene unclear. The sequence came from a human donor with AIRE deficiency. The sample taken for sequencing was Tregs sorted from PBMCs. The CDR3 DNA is TGTGCCAGCAGCGTAGCCACCGGGGAGCTGTTTTTT. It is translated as CASSVATGELFF.